What follows are 15 T cell receptor beta chains derived from one specimen sequenced in a study of CXCR3-negative and CXCR3-positive naive CD8 T cells. The method, 5' RACE with UMI labels, was used to prepare the TRB cDNA libraries. TCRdb re-called the 5' RACE reads and catalogs CDR3 proteins one per entry, DNA excluded. This listing includes over 100,000 distinct CDR3 sequences. Sample: naive CXCR3- CD8+ T cells from blood. Noted subset: CD45RO-CCR7+CD27+CD95- naive CD8+ T cells lacking CXCR3 (TNR3-). The receptor source for this set is a human donor in good health. Some clones in this sample may be carry-over from other donors' samples.

The chain has TRBV20-1 and TRBJ2-7; without DNA, the TCRdb call of TRBD1 cannot be checked. CDR1 is DFQATT, CDR2 SNEGSKA, per germline (reference sequence). The CDR3 consists of 18 residues. CDR3 protein: CSARDPHGPGEGPYEQYF.

This sequence joins TRBV29-1 and TRBJ2-1; TCRdb indicates TRBD1, and absent DNA this call remains unverified. The CDR3 consists of 14 residues. The V gene's germline CDR1 is SQVTM and CDR2 ANQGSEA. The CDR3 loop is CSVADRGALNEQFF.

The rearrangement joins TRBV5-1 to TRBJ2-5. The CDR3 is 14 amino acids. Looked up from germline, CDR1 is SGHRS and CDR2 is YFSETQ. CDR3 loop: CASSPDGAQETQYF.

The V gene is TRBV20-1, the J gene TRBJ2-5; the TCRdb D gene call, TRBD2, has no DNA to confirm it. This CDR3 spans 15 amino acids. CDR1 DFQATT and CDR2 SNEGSKA come from the germline V gene (reference sequence). The CDR3 sequence is CSAREGSGKGETQYF.

The chain links TRBV7-9 to TRBJ1-5; TCRdb designates TRBD1, a call that cannot be tested without DNA. CDR3 length equals 14 residues. Germline-derived CDR1 and CDR2 are SEHNR and FQNEAQ (reference sequence). This chain's CDR3 is CASSLGTGVQPQHF.

The chain uses TRBV6-5 and TRBJ1-4; TCRdb proposes TRBD1, but this gene call is untestable without DNA. Per germline, CDR1 MNHEY and CDR2 SVGAGI. The CDR3 is 20 amino acids. The CDR3 reads CASSYIPWGTGGIANEKLFF.

The rearrangement uses TRBV28 and TRBJ1-4; the TCRdb D gene call, TRBD1, has no DNA to confirm it. The CDR3 spans 16 residues. Germline-derived CDR1 and CDR2 are MDHEN and SYDVKM. The CDR3 sequence is CASSSGLLAGVEKLFF.

The V call is TRBV2, the J call TRBJ2-5; TCRdb selects TRBD1, and the lack of DNA leaves this call unchecked. Germline assignment: CDR1 SNHLY and CDR2 FYNNEI. The CDR3 is 16 amino acids. CDR3 sequence: CASSDFGQGARETQYF. Full variable domain (rest looked up from reference TRBV2 and TRBJ2-5): EPEVTQTPSHQVTQMGQEVILRCVPISNHLYFYWYRQILGQKVEFLVSFYNNEISEKSEIFDDQFSVERPDGSNFTLKIRSTKLEDSAMYFCASSDFGQGARETQYFGPGTRLLVL.

The chain combines TRBV27 with TRBJ2-2. Germline CDR1 MNHEY, CDR2 SMNVEV (reference sequence). This CDR3 has 14 residues. CDR3 sequence reads: CASSWSSNTGELFF.

CDR3 sequence reads: CSERLAGASYNEQFF. The rearrangement joins TRBV29-1 to TRBJ2-1; the D call of TRBD2 rests on TCRdb alone, since no DNA is present to check it. In germline, CDR1 is SQVTM, CDR2 ANQGSEA. This CDR3 is built from 15 residues.

The chain couples TRBV4-2 to TRBJ2-5; no DNA is available, so the TRBD2 call from TCRdb remains unchecked. CDR3 size: 18 residues. Germline CDR1 LGHNA, CDR2 YNFKEQ. The CDR3 here is CASSQDPYLAGGQETQYF.

This chain connects TRBV29-1 to TRBJ2-7. Per germline, CDR1 SQVTM and CDR2 ANQGSEA. CDR3 length: 11 amino acids. The CDR3 sequence: CSVAGTYEQYF.

The chain links TRBV29-1 to TRBJ2-2; TCRdb selects TRBD2, and the lack of DNA leaves this call unchecked. The germline CDR1 and CDR2 sequences are SQVTM and ANQGSEA. The CDR3 has 16 amino acids. This CDR3 reads CSVAGGAGAYVGELFF.

This rearrangement joins TRBV13 to TRBJ2-5; the D call of TRBD2 rests on TCRdb alone, since no DNA is present to check it. Germline V gene sequence: CDR1 PRHDT, CDR2 FYEKMQ (reference sequence). The CDR3 consists of 12 residues. CDR3 loop: CASSLESETQYF.

V gene TRBV6-1 combines with J gene TRBJ2-7; with no DNA, the TCRdb D assignment of TRBD2 cannot be verified. Germline V lookup: CDR1 MNHNS, CDR2 SASEGT. The CDR3 has 14 amino acids. This CDR3 is CASSVTSGPYEQYF.